These 7 T cell receptor beta chains were sequenced from one sample in a study of cytomegalovirus exposure and HLA in healthy donors. Sequencing used immunoSEQ multiplex PCR; TCRdb keeps in-frame clones, though not all of them. The sample records roughly 180,000 clones, about 89% being singletons. The sequencing input was PBMCs. These receptors were taken from a man aged 25 to 45 in good health and CMV-seropositive.

CDR3 sequence (DNA): TGTGCCAGCAGTGCGGACCTAGCGGGTACCGGGGAGCTGTTTTTT. Translation gives CASSADLAGTGELFF. V and J are TRBV25-1 and TRBJ2-2; 8 nucleotides match TRBD2. This CDR3 comprises 15 residues. Trimming cost V 4 bases and J 5 bases; bases outside gene matches: 6. Germline V gene data show CDR1 as MGHDK and CDR2 as SYGVNS.

The V call is TRBV27, the J call TRBJ2-2; weak D call: TRBD2 (6 bases). The germline V and J ends were trimmed by 3 bases and 3 bases, with 8 bases remaining between them. The germline gives CDR1 MNHEY, CDR2 SMNVEV (reference sequence). The CDR3 runs 14 residues. This chain's CDR3 is CASSFSGYTGELFF. The CDR3 DNA reads TGTGCCAGCAGTTTTAGCGGCTACACCGGGGAGCTGTTTTTT.

The V gene is TRBV4-1, the J gene TRBJ1-5, with a weak D call TRBD1 (5 bases). CDR3 length: 14 amino acids. Germline V gene lookup returns CDR1 MGHRA and CDR2 YSYEKL. Deletions cut 1 base from V and 11 bases from J, with 15 bases between. CDR3 nucleotide sequence: TGCGCCAGCAGCCAAGTGGGAGGGAGGACAACCCAGCATTTT. This codes for CASSQVGGRTTQHF.

The J gene is TRBJ2-2, the V gene TRBV9; 7 bases fit TRBD2. Germline values: CDR1 SGDLS, CDR2 YYNGEE. There are 15 residues in the CDR3. Germline trimming cut 0 bases from V and 4 bases from J; bases unmatched to any gene: 3. CDR3 residues: CASSVDSGGTGELFF. In nucleotides, the CDR3 is TGTGCCAGCAGCGTAGATTCGGGGGGCACCGGGGAGCTGTTTTTT.

This chain connects TRBV7-6 to TRBJ2-2, with 11 bases fitting TRBD2. The germline V gene has CDR1 SGHVS and CDR2 FNYEAQ. The ends lost 2 bases at V and 0 bases at J; junction bases unmatched: 5. The CDR3 runs to 18 residues. CDR3 DNA sequence: TGTGCCAGCAGCTTAACGCTAGCGGGGGGATCGAACACCGGGGAGCTGTTTTTT. Translated, it gives CASSLTLAGGSNTGELFF.

The V gene is TRBV11-2, the J gene TRBJ2-7; maybe TRBD2 (6 bases). V lost 4 bases to trimming and J lost 5 bases, with 15 bases between them. The CDR3 is 14 amino acids. Per the germline V gene, CDR1 is SGHAT and CDR2 is FQNNGV. The CDR3 DNA is TGTGCCAGCAGCTCTGAGGGGCCGGGGGACGAGCAGTACTTC. Protein sequence: CASSSEGPGDEQYF.

The chain's CDR3 is CASSRGWYRNRQPQHF. The CDR3 nucleotides read TGTGCCAGCAGCCGAGGGTGGTACAGGAATCGCCAGCCCCAGCATTTT. This sequence joins TRBV7-9 and TRBJ1-5; perhaps TRBD1 as D (5 bases). Trimming cost V 5 bases and J 7 bases, with 21 bases left between them. CDR3 length equals 16 residues. From germline, CDR1 is SEHNR and CDR2 FQNEAQ (reference sequence).